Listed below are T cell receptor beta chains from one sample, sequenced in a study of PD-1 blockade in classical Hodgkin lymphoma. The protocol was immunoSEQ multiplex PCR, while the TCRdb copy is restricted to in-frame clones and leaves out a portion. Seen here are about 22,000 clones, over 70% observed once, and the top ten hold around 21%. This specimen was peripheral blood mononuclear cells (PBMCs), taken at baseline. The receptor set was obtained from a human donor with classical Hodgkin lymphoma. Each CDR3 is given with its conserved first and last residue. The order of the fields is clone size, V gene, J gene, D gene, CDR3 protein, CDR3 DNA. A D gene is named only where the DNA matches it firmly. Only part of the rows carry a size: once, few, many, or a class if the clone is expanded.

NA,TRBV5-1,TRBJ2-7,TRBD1,CASRQSGTGTYEQYF,TGCGCCAGCAGGCAATCCGGGACAGGGACCTACGAGCAGTACTTC
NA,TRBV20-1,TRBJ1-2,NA,CSVPGKYTF,TGCAGTGTTCCAGGGAAATACACCTTC
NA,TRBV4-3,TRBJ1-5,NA,CASSPSRSSNQPQHF,TGCGCCAGCAGCCCTTCCCGAAGCAGCAATCAGCCCCAGCATTTT
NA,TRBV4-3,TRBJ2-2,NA,CASSQDRAPNTGELFF,TGCGCCAGCAGCCAAGATCGGGCCCCGAACACCGGGGAGCTGTTTTTT
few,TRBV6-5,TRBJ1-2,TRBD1,CASCRQEGAYYGYTF,TGTGCCAGCTGCAGACAAGAGGGGGCCTACTATGGCTACACCTTC
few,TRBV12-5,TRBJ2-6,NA,CASGLATVSGANVLTF,TGTGCTAGTGGTTTGGCAACGGTCTCTGGGGCCAACGTCCTGACTTTC
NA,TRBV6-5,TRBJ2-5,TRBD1,CAIQDRGQETQYF,TGTGCCATCCAAGACAGGGGGCAAGAGACCCAGTACTTC
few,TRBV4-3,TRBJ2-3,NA,CASSLWLSADTQYF,TGCGCCAGCAGCCTTTGGTTGTCTGCTGATACGCAGTATTTT
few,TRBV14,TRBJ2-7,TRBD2,CASSRQGLAYEQYF,TGTGCCAGCAGCCGACAGGGACTAGCATACGAGCAGTACTTC
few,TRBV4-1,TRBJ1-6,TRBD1,CASSQDRGNSPLHF,TGCGCCAGCAGCCAAGACAGGGGGAATTCACCCCTCCACTTT
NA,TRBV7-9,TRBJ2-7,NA,CASSLPGFSYEQYF,TGTGCCAGCAGCTTACCAGGGTTTTCCTACGAGCAGTACTTC
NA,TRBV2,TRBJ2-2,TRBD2,CASSGLLAGGTGELFF,TGTGCCAGCAGCGGTCTGCTAGCGGGAGGCACCGGGGAGCTGTTTTTT
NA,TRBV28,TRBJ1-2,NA,CASSPPNRVRGYTF,TGTGCCAGCAGTCCCCCTAACAGGGTTAGGGGCTACACCTTC
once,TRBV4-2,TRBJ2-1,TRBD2,CASSALGAGVYNEQFF,TGTGCCAGCAGCGCTTTGGGAGCGGGAGTCTACAATGAGCAGTTCTTC
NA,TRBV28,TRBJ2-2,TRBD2,CASSPTSGNTGELFF,TGTGCCAGCAGTCCGACTAGCGGAAACACCGGGGAGCTGTTTTTT
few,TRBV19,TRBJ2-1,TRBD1,CASSVGTGGYNEQFF,TGTGCCAGTTCTGTTGGGACAGGGGGTTACAATGAGCAGTTCTTC
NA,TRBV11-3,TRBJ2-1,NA,CASTSGTWTYNEQFF,TGTGCCAGCACCTCCGGGACATGGACCTACAATGAGCAGTTCTTC
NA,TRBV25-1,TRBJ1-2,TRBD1,CASSEGQGRDDYTF,TGTGCCAGCAGTGAGGGACAGGGACGGGATGACTACACCTTC
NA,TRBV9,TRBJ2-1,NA,CASSVLPGYNEQFF,TGTGCCAGCAGCGTATTGCCCGGTTACAATGAGCAGTTCTTC
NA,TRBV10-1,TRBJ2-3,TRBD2,CASSDREGLAGARTDTQYF,TGCGCCAGCAGTGACAGGGAGGGACTAGCGGGGGCCCGCACAGATACGCAGTATTTT
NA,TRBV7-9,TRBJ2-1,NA,CASSPPRGLYNEQFF,TGTGCCAGCAGCCCTCCGAGGGGCCTTTACAATGAGCAGTTCTTC
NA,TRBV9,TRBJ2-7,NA,CARLQGTQRGSYEQYF,TGTGCCAGATTGCAGGGGACTCAACGTGGCTCCTACGAGCAGTACTTC
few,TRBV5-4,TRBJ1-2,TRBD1,CASSPLDRGHGYTF,TGTGCCAGCAGTCCTCTCGACAGGGGTCACGGCTACACCTTC
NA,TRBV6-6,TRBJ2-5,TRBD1,CASRSRGETQYF,TGTGCCAGCAGAAGCAGGGGGGAGACCCAGTACTTC
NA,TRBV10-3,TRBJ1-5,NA,CAITQSEGGPQHF,TGTGCCATCACTCAATCGGAAGGAGGGCCCCAGCATTTT
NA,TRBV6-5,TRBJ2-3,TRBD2,CASSYERGTADTQYF,TGTGCCAGCAGTTACGAGCGGGGGACCGCAGATACGCAGTATTTT
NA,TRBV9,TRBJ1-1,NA,CASSPTLRDNTEAFF,TGTGCCAGCAGCCCCACACTCCGGGACAACACTGAAGCTTTCTTT